The present entry profiles one T cell receptor beta chain with its context. The antigen is not known. One end of the junction is discordant with germline, which a read error may explain. This sample was included in a study of T cells in Graves' hyperthyroidism and ophthalmopathy. Overall study results and limits: Peripheral blood also featured most of the thyroid clonotypes expanded above 0.001.

Those patients with uncontrolled infection, other autoimmune disease, pregnancy or lactation were excluded. TCR beta CDR3 region amplification was performed from RNA transcripts. The HTBI set primed first-round TCR CDR3 RT-PCR. From the multiplex PCR reads, TCRdb called clonotypes with MiXCR, one entry per CDR3 protein. The sample contains 560,000 or so distinct CDR3 sequences, just over 45% of which appear only once. This receptor was obtained from a woman under 30 with Graves' hyperthyroidism. Material for sequencing was peripheral blood or thyroid tissue (not recorded which).

The CDR3 bases are TGTGCCAGCAGTTGGACAGGGGTCTTCGGTTATGGCTACACCTTC. This sequence encodes CASSWTGVFGYGYTF. This chain connects TRBV24-1 to TRBJ1-2; TRBD1 aligns across 9 bases. CDR3 length: 15 residues. Looked up from germline, CDR1 is KGHDR and CDR2 is SFDVKD.